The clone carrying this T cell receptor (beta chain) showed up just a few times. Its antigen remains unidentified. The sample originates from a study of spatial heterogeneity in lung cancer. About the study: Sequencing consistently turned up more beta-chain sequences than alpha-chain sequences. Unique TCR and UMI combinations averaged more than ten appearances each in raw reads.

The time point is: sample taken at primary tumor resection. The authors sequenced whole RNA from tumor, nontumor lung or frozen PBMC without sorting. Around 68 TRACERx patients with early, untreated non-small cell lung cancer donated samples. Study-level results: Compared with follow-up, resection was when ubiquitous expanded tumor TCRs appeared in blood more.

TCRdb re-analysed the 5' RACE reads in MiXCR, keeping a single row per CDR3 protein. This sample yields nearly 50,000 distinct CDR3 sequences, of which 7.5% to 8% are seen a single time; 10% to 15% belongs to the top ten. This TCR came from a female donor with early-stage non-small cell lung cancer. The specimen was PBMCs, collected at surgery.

The CDR3 nucleotides are TGTGCCAGTAGTGATCGGGACAGGGGGCTGGCAGATACGCAGTATTTT. It is translated as CASSDRDRGLADTQYF. The chain couples TRBV19 to TRBJ2-3; 12 positions match TRBD1. Germline CDR1 LNHDA, CDR2 SQIVND (reference sequence). The ends lost 5 bases at V and 4 bases at J; junction bases unmatched: 7. The CDR3 has 16 residues.